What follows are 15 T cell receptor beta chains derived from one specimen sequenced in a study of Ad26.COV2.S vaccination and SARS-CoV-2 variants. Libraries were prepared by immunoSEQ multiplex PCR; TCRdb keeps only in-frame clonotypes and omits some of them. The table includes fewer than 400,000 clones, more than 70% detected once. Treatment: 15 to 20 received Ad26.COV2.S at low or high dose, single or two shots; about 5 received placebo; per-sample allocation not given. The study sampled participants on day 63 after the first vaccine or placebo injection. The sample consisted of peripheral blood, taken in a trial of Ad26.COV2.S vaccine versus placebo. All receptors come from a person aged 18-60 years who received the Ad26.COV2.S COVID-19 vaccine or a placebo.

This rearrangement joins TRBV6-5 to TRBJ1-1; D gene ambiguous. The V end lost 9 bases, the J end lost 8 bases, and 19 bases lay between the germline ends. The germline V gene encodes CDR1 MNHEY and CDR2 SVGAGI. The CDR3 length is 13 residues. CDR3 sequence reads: CASSADYPSEAFF. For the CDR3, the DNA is TGTGCCAGTTCGGCGGATTACCCCTCCGAAGCTTTCTTT.

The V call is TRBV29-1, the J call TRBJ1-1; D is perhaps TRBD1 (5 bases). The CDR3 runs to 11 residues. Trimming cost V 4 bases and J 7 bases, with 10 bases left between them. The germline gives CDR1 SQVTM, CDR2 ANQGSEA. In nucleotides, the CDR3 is TGCAGCGTTGTGGGGCCAGGTGAAGCTTTCTTT. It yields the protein CSVVGPGEAFF.

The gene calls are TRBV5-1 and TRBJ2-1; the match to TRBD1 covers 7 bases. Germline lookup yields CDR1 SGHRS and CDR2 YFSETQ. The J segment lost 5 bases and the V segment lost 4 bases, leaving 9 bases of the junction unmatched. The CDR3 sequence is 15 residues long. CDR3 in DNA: TGCGCCAGCAGCCCCCAGACAGGGAAGGACAATGAGCAGTTCTTC. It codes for CASSPQTGKDNEQFF.

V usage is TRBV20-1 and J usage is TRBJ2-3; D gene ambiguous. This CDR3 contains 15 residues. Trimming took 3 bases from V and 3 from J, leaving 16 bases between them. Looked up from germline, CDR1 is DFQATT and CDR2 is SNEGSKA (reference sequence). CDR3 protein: CSASPRTVATDTQYF. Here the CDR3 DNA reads TGCAGTGCTAGTCCGCGGACGGTTGCAACAGATACGCAGTATTTT.

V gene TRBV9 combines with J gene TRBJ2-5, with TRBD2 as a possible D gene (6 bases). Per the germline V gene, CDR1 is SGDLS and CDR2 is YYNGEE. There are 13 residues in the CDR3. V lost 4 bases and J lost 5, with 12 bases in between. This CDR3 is CASSLSRGETQYF. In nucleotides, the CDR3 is TGTGCCAGCAGCCTTAGCCGGGGGGAGACCCAGTACTTC. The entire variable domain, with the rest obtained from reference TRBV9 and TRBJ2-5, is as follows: DSGVTQTPKHLITATGQRVTLRCSPRSGDLSVYWYQQSLDQGLQFLIQYYNGEERAKGNILERFSAQQFPDLHSELNLSSLELGDSALYFCASSLSRGETQYFGPGTRLLVL.

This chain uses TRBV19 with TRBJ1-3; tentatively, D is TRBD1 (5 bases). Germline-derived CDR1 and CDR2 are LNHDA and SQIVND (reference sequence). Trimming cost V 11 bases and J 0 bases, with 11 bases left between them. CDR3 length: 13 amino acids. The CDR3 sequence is CAARQNSGNTIYF. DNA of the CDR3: TGTGCCGCGAGACAGAACTCTGGAAACACCATATATTTT.

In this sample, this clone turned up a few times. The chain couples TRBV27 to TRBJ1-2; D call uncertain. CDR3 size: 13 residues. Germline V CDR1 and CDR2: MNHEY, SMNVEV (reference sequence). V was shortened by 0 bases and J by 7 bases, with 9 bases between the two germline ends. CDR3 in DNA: TGTGCCAGCAGTTTATCCGGGGATAGTGGCTACACCTTC. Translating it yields CASSLSGDSGYTF.

CDR3 coding DNA: TGTGCCAGCTCTCCTACAACCATAGCGGGGCACAATGAGCAGTTCTTC. It encodes CASSPTTIAGHNEQFF. The genes are TRBV18 and TRBJ2-1; 8 bases are a match to TRBD2. J was trimmed by 5 bases and V by 6 bases; bases with no gene match: 12. Germline loops: CDR1 KGHSH, CDR2 LQKENI. This CDR3 spans 16 amino acids.

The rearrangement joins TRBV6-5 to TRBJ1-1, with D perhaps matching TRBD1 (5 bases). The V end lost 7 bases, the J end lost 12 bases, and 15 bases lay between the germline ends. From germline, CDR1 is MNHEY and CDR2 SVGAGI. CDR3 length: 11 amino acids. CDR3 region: CASNPNQGPFF. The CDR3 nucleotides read TGTGCCAGCAATCCAAACCAGGGTCCTTTCTTT.

The CDR3 region is CASSPAAGGGNQPQHF. The CDR3 coding sequence is TGTGCCAGCTCACCAGCGGCGGGAGGGGGCAATCAGCCCCAGCATTTT. This chain links TRBV18 with TRBJ1-5, with a possible D match to TRBD1 (5 bases). Germline CDR1 reads KGHSH; CDR2 reads LQKENI. With 2 bases removed from V and 2 bases from J, the gap between germline ends came to 13 bases. The CDR3 has 16 residues.

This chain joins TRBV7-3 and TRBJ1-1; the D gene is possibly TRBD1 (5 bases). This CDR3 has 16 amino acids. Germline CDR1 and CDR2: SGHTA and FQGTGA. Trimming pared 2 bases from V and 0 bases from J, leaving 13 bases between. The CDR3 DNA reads TGTGCCAGCAGCTTAGGGGCAGTCGGGTTGAACACTGAAGCTTTCTTT. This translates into CASSLGAVGLNTEAFF.

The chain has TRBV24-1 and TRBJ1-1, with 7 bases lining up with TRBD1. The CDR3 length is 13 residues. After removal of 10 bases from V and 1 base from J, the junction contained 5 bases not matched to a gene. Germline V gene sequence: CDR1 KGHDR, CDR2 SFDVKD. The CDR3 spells CATRQGANTEAFF. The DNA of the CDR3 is TGTGCCACTAGACAGGGAGCGAACACTGAAGCTTTCTTT.

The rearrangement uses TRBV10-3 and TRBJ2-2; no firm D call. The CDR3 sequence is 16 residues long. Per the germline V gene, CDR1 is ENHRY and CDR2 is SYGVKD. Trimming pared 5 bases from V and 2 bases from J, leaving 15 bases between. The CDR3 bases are TGTGCCATCAGTCCATCCAAGAGAAAAAACACCGGGGAGCTGTTTTTT. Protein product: CAISPSKRKNTGELFF.

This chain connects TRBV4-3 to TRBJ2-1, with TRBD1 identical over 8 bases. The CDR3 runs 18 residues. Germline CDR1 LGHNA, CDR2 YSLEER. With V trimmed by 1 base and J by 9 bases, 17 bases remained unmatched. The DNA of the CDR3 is TGCGCCAGCAGCCAAGGTTCCCATCCAGGGACAGGTGGGGCTGAGCAGTTCTTC. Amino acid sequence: CASSQGSHPGTGGAEQFF.

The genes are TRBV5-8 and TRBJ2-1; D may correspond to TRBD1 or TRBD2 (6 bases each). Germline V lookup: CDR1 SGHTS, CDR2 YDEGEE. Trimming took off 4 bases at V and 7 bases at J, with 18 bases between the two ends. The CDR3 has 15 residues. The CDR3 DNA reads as TGTGCCAGCAGCCCGGGGGCCGGGACGGGGAATGAGCAGTTCTTC. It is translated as CASSPGAGTGNEQFF.